This is a list of T cell receptor beta chains from one sample in a study of cytomegalovirus exposure and HLA in healthy donors. TCRdb's copy holds only in-frame clones and misses some; the assay was immunoSEQ multiplex PCR. In all, the sample yields around 74,000 clones. The specimen sequenced was PBMCs. Receptor source: a man aged 50 or older in good health and CMV-seropositive. Each CDR3 is given with its conserved first and last residue. Each record gives: J gene, D gene, V gene, CDR3 DNA, CDR3 protein. The D gene is left open where the match is weak.

j_call: TRBJ2-2
d_call: TRBD1
v_call: TRBV5-4
cdr3_nt: TGTGCCAGCAGCCTTGACAGGGAGAACACCGGGGAGCTGTTTTTT
cdr3_aa: CASSLDRENTGELFF

j_call: TRBJ1-2
d_call: .
v_call: TRBV5-1
cdr3_nt: TGCGCCAGCAGCTCCGCAGGGGTAGTAGGTGGCTACACCTTC
cdr3_aa: CASSSAGVVGGYTF

j_call: TRBJ1-1
d_call: .
v_call: TRBV10-3
cdr3_nt: TGTGCCATCAGTGTGACAGGCCTAAACACTGAAGCTTTCTTT
cdr3_aa: CAISVTGLNTEAFF

j_call: TRBJ1-2
d_call: .
v_call: TRBV7-2
cdr3_nt: TGTGCCAGCAGCCCGCAGGCTCCATTCTATGGCTACACCTTC
cdr3_aa: CASSPQAPFYGYTF

j_call: TRBJ1-1
d_call: .
v_call: TRBV30
cdr3_nt: TGTGCCTGGATCACGATCGAGGAAGCTTTCTTT
cdr3_aa: CAWITIEEAFF

j_call: TRBJ2-3
d_call: TRBD1
v_call: TRBV4-2
cdr3_nt: TGTGCCAGCAGCCAAGATAGGGGGCAGAGAACGCAGTATTTT
cdr3_aa: CASSQDRGQRTQYF

j_call: TRBJ2-3
d_call: TRBD2
v_call: TRBV7-3
cdr3_nt: TGTGCCAGCAGCTTGGGCGGGGGTGAAGATACGCAGTATTTT
cdr3_aa: CASSLGGGEDTQYF

j_call: TRBJ1-3
d_call: TRBD1
v_call: TRBV9
cdr3_nt: TGTGCCAGCAGCCCCGAACAGGGGTTAGCCATATATTTT
cdr3_aa: CASSPEQGLAIYF

j_call: TRBJ1-1
d_call: .
v_call: TRBV6-5
cdr3_nt: TGTGCCAGCAGTTACCCGGCCGACGGGGGAAAGGCTTTCTTT
cdr3_aa: CASSYPADGGKAFF

j_call: TRBJ1-5
d_call: .
v_call: TRBV5-1
cdr3_nt: TGCGCCAGCAGCGTGGACAGTTCCAATCAGCCCCAGCATTTT
cdr3_aa: CASSVDSSNQPQHF

j_call: TRBJ2-5
d_call: .
v_call: TRBV11-2
cdr3_nt: TGTGCCAGCAGCGCCTACAGGGTCCAAGAGACCCAGTACTTC
cdr3_aa: CASSAYRVQETQYF

j_call: TRBJ1-3
d_call: .
v_call: TRBV30
cdr3_nt: TGTGCCTGGAGTGTAGGAGGGCGTAGCGGAAACACCATATATTTT
cdr3_aa: CAWSVGGRSGNTIYF

j_call: TRBJ2-3
d_call: TRBD2
v_call: TRBV19
cdr3_nt: TGTGCCAGTAGTTCCTTAGCGGGGGGCGCAGATACGCAGTATTTT
cdr3_aa: CASSSLAGGADTQYF

j_call: TRBJ2-4
d_call: .
v_call: TRBV29-1
cdr3_nt: TGCAGCGTTGAAGTTGGAAGGAGCCAAAACATTCAGTACTTC
cdr3_aa: CSVEVGRSQNIQYF

j_call: TRBJ2-2
d_call: .
v_call: TRBV19
cdr3_nt: TGTGCCAGTAGTAGCGGGACCGGGGAGCTGTTTTTT
cdr3_aa: CASSSGTGELFF

j_call: TRBJ2-6
d_call: .
v_call: TRBV18
cdr3_nt: TGTGCCAGCTCACCAGGGGGCGCTGGGGCCAACGTCCTGACTTTC
cdr3_aa: CASSPGGAGANVLTF

j_call: TRBJ2-1
d_call: .
v_call: TRBV2
cdr3_nt: TGTGCCAGCAGTGTAGGAGAGAATGAGCAGTTCTTC
cdr3_aa: CASSVGENEQFF

j_call: TRBJ1-1
d_call: .
v_call: TRBV27
cdr3_nt: TGTGCCAGCAGTTTATCAACTCAGGGCCCTGAAGCTTTCTTT
cdr3_aa: CASSLSTQGPEAFF

j_call: TRBJ2-1
d_call: TRBD2
v_call: TRBV18
cdr3_nt: TGTGCCAGCTCACGCGGTCGGGGGATCGGGGGGACGCACAATGAGCAGTTCTTC
cdr3_aa: CASSRGRGIGGTHNEQFF

j_call: TRBJ1-4
d_call: TRBD1
v_call: TRBV18
cdr3_nt: TGTGCCAGCTCACCAACGACAGGGTTGGGCACCCTTGAAAAACTGTTTTTT
cdr3_aa: CASSPTTGLGTLEKLFF

j_call: TRBJ1-4
d_call: .
v_call: TRBV9
cdr3_nt: TGTGCCAGCAGCGAGACCCACACAGGGGAAAAACTGTTTTTT
cdr3_aa: CASSETHTGEKLFF

j_call: TRBJ1-1
d_call: TRBD1
v_call: TRBV6-1
cdr3_nt: TGTGCCAGCAAATCGGACAGGGTGAACACTGAAGCTTTCTTT
cdr3_aa: CASKSDRVNTEAFF

j_call: TRBJ2-1
d_call: TRBD2
v_call: TRBV19
cdr3_nt: TGTGCCAGTAGTCGGGGGGTGACACGGGGTGAGCAGTTCTTC
cdr3_aa: CASSRGVTRGEQFF